This paragraph reports one T cell receptor (beta chain). Its antigen is unidentified. The germline CDR1 and CDR2 sequences are MNHEY and SVGAGI. V gave up 4 bases and J gave up 11 bases, with 14 bases separating them. The CDR3 has 12 amino acids. Profiled with immunoSEQ multiplex PCR; TCRdb holds only in-frame clones, not every one. The table has 60,000 to 75,000 clones, approximately 85% seen once. This sample was taken from a study of OX40 agonist ivuxolimab in advanced cancers. The wider study: Three patients showed partial responses: one hepatocellular carcinoma and two cutaneous melanoma cases.

Study-wide results and limits: Doses of 0.1 to 3.0 mg/kg were accompanied by clonal expansion of CD4+ and CD8+ blood T cells by week 6.

It was autoimmune disease history or systemic immunosuppression that excluded patients. The study sampled blood at baseline, cycle 4 day 1, and cycle 7 day 1. Sequenced material: CD4+ or CD8+ T cells sorted from blood, taken in a trial of the OX40 agonist ivuxolimab. The source is an adult with an advanced solid tumor such as melanoma, head and neck, liver or kidney cancer. V gene TRBV6-5 combines with J gene TRBJ1-1, with D possibly matching TRBD1 (6 bases). The DNA of the CDR3 is TGTGCCAGCAGTTCCCCAGGGGCGCGGGCTTTCTTT. Amino acids: CASSSPGARAFF.